The 8 T cell receptor beta chains given below trace back to one sample, sequenced in a study of T cells in Graves' hyperthyroidism and ophthalmopathy. Amplification targeted TCR beta CDR3 regions from RNA transcripts. HTBI primers drove first-round RT-PCR of the TCR CDR3. One entry per CDR3 protein results from TCRdb running MiXCR on the multiplex PCR reads. The repertoire holds more than 350,000 distinct CDR3 sequences, with around 15% as singletons. Specimen: blood. Receptors were obtained from a woman aged 55-70 years with Graves' ophthalmopathy.

This clonotype was observed at least ten times. The rearrangement links TRBV2 to TRBJ2-1; 14 nucleotides match TRBD2. The junction had 6 bases not matched to a gene; V was cut back by 3 bases and J by 11 bases. The CDR3 contains 15 residues. The germline CDR1 and CDR2 sequences are SNHLY and FYNNEI. The CDR3 here is CASSDQGLAGVQQFF. CDR3 sequence (DNA): TGTGCCAGCAGTGACCAGGGACTAGCGGGAGTCCAGCAGTTCTTC.

Turning to this clonotype: A much larger clone lies one base from this, so it may be a read error. The chain employs TRBV27 and TRBJ1-5; TRBD1 aligns across 9 bases. The germline V gene has CDR1 MNHEY and CDR2 SMNVEV (reference sequence). The V and J ends lost 4 bases and 1 base, in that order; junction bases with no gene match: 11. The length of the CDR3 is 18 residues. For the CDR3, the DNA is TGTGCCAGCAGTTCAGGGAGGGGACAGGGCCAAAGCAATCAGCCCCAGCATTTT. This codes for CASSSGRGQGQSNQPQHF.

DNA of the CDR3: TGCAGCGTTGTCTACGGGACAGGGCCCGGGGAGCTGTTTTTT. Protein sequence: CSVVYGTGPGELFF. The rearrangement links TRBV29-1 to TRBJ2-2; the match to TRBD1 covers 9 bases. Germline trimming cut 4 bases from V and 6 bases from J; bases unmatched to any gene: 6. The CDR3 consists of 14 residues. Germline values: CDR1 SQVTM, CDR2 ANQGSEA.

This clonotype was detected many times. CDR3 DNA: TGCAGTGCCACCTGGGGCCTGGATCAGCCCCAGCATTTT. Translating it yields CSATWGLDQPQHF. The V and J genes are TRBV20-1 and TRBJ1-5; maybe TRBD1 (5 bases). Trimming left V 6 bases short and J 5 bases short, with 14 bases between. The CDR3 has 13 residues. The germline V gene encodes CDR1 DFQATT and CDR2 SNEGSKA (reference sequence).

The J gene is TRBJ2-1, the V gene TRBV7-2; D is possibly TRBD1 (5 bases). V was shortened by 2 bases and J by 5 bases, with 13 bases between the two germline ends. There are 15 residues in the CDR3. Per the germline V gene, CDR1 is SGHTA and CDR2 is FQGNSA. CDR3 residues: CASSLKGLVDNEQFF. The CDR3 DNA reads as TGTGCCAGCAGCTTAAAGGGGTTGGTGGACAATGAGCAGTTCTTC. Full variable domain (rest looked up from reference TRBV7-2 and TRBJ2-1): GAGVSQSPSNKVTEKGKDVELRCDPISGHTALYWYRQSLGQGLEFLIYFQGNSAPDKSGLPSDRFSAERTGGSVSTLTIQRTQQEDSAVYLCASSLKGLVDNEQFFGPGTRLTVL.

The chain uses TRBV7-9 and TRBJ1-5; D uncertain. The ends were cut back, 5 bases at V and 4 bases at J, with 6 bases in the middle. The CDR3 spans 12 residues. Germline-derived CDR1 and CDR2 are SEHNR and FQNEAQ (reference sequence). The CDR3 bases are TGTGCCAGCAGCCTGCAGAATCAGCCCCAGCATTTT. Translation: CASSLQNQPQHF.

This clonotype has a handful of counts. This rearrangement joins TRBV5-1 to TRBJ2-5; D uncertain. V shed 0 bases and J shed 5 bases, with 8 bases lying between them. The CDR3 contains 13 residues. Germline V gene data show CDR1 as SGHRS and CDR2 as YFSETQ. CDR3 sequence (DNA): TGCGCCAGCAGCTTGGCCCGCTCGGAGACCCAGTACTTC. This translates into CASSLARSETQYF.

This clonotype was picked up a small number of times. V and J are TRBV5-6 and TRBJ2-1; 11 positions agree with TRBD2. J gave up 4 bases and V 4 bases, and 13 bases lay outside the gene matches. This CDR3 spans 18 amino acids. The germline V gene encodes CDR1 SGHDT and CDR2 YYEEEE. Written as DNA, the CDR3 is TGTGCCAGCAGCACGCCTGGGTGGACTAGCGGGTTTTACAATGAGCAGTTCTTC. Translated, it gives CASSTPGWTSGFYNEQFF.